This T cell receptor (beta chain) derives from a study of blood T cell repertoires in COVID-19. Study information: In each case, the material was cDNA or gDNA derived from T cells, B-cell-depleted T cells, or PBMCs.

Authors' analysis steps: Reference gene primer amplification gave estimated nucleated cell counts. The table came from immunoSEQ multiplex PCR; TCRdb's copy has only in-frame clones and leaves some out. The DNA was the basis for D and trimming; V, J and clone size are from that table. The sample lists 140,000 to 150,000 clones, 80% to 90% seen once, with about 8% in the top ten. The germline V gene encodes CDR1 SGHRS and CDR2 YFSETQ. V trimming: 2 bases; J trimming: 6 bases; junction bases outside the gene matches: 6. This CDR3 has 15 residues. The clonotype was recovered from a woman in her sixties or seventies with COVID-19, enrolled during active disease. Sequencing was carried out using peripheral blood. The V and J genes are TRBV5-1 and TRBJ2-1; 9 positions match TRBD2. The CDR3, as DNA: TGCGCCAGCAGCTTATCTAGCGGGGCGGGCAATGAGCAGTTCTTC. The encoded protein is CASSLSSGAGNEQFF.